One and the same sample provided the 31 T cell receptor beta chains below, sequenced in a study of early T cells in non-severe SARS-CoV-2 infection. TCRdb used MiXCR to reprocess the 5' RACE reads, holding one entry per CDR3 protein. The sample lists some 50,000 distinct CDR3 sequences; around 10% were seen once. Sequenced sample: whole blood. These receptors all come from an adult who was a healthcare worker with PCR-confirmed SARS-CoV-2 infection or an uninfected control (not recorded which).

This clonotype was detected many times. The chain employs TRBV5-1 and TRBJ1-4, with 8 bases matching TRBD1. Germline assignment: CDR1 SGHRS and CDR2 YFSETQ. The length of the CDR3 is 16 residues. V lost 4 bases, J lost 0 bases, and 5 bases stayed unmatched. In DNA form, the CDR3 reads TGCGCCAGCAGCGATACAGGGGGACCAACTAATGAAAAACTGTTTTTT. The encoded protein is CASSDTGGPTNEKLFF.

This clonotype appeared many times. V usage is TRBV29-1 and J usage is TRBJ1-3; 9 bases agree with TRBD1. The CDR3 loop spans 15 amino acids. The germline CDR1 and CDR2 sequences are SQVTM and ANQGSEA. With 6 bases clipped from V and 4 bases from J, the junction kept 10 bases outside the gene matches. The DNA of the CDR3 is TGCAGCGTCGGGACAGGGCTTTCGTCGGGAAACACCATATATTTT. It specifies CSVGTGLSSGNTIYF.

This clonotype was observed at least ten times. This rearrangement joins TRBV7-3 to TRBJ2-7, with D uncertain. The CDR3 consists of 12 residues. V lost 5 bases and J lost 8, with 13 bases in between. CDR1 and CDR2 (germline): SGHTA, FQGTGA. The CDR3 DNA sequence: TGTGCCAGCAGCCCCAAGACATTCAAGCAGTACTTC. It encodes CASSPKTFKQYF.

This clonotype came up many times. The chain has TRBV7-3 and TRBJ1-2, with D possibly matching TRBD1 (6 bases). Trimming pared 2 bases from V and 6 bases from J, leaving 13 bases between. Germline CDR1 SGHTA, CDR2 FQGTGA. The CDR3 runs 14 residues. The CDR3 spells CASSLFAGEDGYTF. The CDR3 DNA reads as TGTGCCAGCAGCTTATTTGCAGGGGAAGATGGCTACACCTTC.

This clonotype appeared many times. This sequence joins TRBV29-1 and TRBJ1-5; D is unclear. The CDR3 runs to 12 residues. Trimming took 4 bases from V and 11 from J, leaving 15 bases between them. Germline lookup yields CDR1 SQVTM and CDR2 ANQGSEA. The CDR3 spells CSVVGSPGTQHF. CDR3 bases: TGCAGCGTTGTAGGCAGTCCTGGGACCCAGCATTTT. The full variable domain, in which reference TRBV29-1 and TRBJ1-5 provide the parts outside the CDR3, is SAVISQKPSRDICQRGTSLTIQCQVDSQVTMMFWYRQQPGQSLTLIATANQGSEATYESGFVIDKFPISRPNLTFSTLTVSNMSPEDSSIYLCSVVGSPGTQHFGDGTRLSIL.

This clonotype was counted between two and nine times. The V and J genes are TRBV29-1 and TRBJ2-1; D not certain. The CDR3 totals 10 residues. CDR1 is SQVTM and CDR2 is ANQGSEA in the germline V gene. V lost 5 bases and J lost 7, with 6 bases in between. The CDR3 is CSVLRNEQFF. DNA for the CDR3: TGCAGCGTTCTGCGGAATGAGCAGTTCTTC.

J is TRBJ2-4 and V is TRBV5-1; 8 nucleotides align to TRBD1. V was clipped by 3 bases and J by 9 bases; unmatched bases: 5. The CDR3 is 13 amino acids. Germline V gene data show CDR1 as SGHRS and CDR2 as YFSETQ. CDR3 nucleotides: TGCGCCAGCAGCTCCGGACAGGGAGGCATTCAGTACTTC. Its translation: CASSSGQGGIQYF.

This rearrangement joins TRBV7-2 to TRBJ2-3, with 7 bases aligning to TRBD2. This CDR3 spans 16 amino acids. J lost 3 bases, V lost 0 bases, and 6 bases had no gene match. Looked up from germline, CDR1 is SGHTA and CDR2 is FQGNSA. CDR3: CASSLALSGGTDTQYF. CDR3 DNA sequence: TGTGCCAGCAGCTTAGCGCTGTCGGGGGGTACAGATACGCAGTATTTT.

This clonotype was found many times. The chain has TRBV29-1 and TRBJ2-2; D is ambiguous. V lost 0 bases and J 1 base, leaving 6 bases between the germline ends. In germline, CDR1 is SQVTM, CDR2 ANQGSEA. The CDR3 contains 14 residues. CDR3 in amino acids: CSVEERMNTGELFF. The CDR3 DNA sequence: TGCAGCGTTGAAGAACGGATGAACACCGGGGAGCTGTTTTTT.

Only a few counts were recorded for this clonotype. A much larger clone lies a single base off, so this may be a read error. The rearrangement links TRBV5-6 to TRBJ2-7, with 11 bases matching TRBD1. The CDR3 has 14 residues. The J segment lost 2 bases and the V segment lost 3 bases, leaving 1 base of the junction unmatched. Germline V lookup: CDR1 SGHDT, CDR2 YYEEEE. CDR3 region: CASSWGQGAYEQYF. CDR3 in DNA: TGTGCCAGCAGCTGGGGACAGGGGGCCTACGAGCAGTACTTC.

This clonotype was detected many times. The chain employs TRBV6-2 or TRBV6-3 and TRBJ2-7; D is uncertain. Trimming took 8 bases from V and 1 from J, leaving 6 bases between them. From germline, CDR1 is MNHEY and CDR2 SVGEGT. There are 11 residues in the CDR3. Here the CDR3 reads CASARSYEQYF. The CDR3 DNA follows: TGTGCCAGCGCCAGGTCCTACGAGCAGTACTTC.

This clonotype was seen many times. The DNA for the CDR3 is TGCAGCGTCGGGACAGGGGGTTGGCAAGAGACCCAGTACTTC. This encodes CSVGTGGWQETQYF. The V gene is TRBV29-1, the J gene TRBJ2-5; TRBD1 aligns across 11 bases. The CDR3 totals 14 residues. CDR1 and CDR2 from the germline V gene are SQVTM and ANQGSEA. The V segment lost 6 bases and the J segment 2 bases; nucleotides outside the gene matches: 5. Looking up the rest from reference TRBV29-1 and TRBJ2-5 gives the full variable domain: SAVISQKPSRDICQRGTSLTIQCQVDSQVTMMFWYRQQPGQSLTLIATANQGSEATYESGFVIDKFPISRPNLTFSTLTVSNMSPEDSSIYLCSVGTGGWQETQYFGPGTRLLVL.

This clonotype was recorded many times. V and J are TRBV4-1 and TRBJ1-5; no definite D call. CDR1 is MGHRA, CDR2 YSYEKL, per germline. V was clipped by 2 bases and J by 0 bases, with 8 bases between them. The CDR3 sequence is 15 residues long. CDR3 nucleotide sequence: TGCGCCAGCAGCCAAACACAAGCTAGCAATCAGCCCCAGCATTTT. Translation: CASSQTQASNQPQHF.

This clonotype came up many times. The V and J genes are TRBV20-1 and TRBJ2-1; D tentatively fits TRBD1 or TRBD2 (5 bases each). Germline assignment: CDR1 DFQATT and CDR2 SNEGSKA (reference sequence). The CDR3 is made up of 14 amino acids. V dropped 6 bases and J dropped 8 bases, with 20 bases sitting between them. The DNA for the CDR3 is TGCAGTGCCCCCGCCGGGACCCAGTTGGATGAGCAGTTCTTC. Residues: CSAPAGTQLDEQFF.

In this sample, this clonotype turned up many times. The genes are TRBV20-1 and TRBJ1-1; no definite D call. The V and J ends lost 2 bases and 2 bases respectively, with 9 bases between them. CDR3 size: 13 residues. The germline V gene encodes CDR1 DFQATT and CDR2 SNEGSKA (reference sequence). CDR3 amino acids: CSARPGRNTEAFF. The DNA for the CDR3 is TGCAGTGCTAGACCGGGCCGTAACACTGAAGCTTTCTTT.

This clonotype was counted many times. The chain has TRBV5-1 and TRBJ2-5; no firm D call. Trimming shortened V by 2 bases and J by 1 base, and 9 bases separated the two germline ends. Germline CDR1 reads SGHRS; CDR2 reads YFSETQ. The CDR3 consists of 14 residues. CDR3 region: CASSLDGRQETQYF. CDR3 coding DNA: TGCGCCAGCAGCTTAGATGGTCGCCAAGAGACCCAGTACTTC.

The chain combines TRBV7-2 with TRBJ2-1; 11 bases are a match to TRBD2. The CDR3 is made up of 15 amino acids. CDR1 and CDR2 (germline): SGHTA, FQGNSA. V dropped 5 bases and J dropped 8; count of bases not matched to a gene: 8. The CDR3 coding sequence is TGTGCCAGCAGCCCTGTAGCGGGAGGGCCCCATGAGCAGTTCTTC. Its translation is CASSPVAGGPHEQFF.

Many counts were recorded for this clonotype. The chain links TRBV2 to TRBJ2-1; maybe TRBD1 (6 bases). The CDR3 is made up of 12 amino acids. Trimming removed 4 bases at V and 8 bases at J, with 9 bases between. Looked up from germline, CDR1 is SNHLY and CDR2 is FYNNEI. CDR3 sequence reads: CASSVGGYEQFF. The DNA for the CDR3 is TGTGCCAGCAGTGTTGGGGGCTATGAGCAGTTCTTC.

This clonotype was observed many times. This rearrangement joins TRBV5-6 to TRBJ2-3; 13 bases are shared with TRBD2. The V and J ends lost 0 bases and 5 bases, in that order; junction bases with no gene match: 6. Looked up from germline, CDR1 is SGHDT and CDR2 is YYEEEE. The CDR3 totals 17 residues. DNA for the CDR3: TGTGCCAGCAGCTTGGCCCGGACTAGCGGGGGAGGAGATACGCAGTATTTT. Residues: CASSLARTSGGGDTQYF.

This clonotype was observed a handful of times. The CDR3 coding sequence is TGTGCCAGCAGTTACGGTTCCCATGGGTCACCCCTCCACTTT. Its translation is CASSYGSHGSPLHF. The V call is TRBV6-5, the J call TRBJ1-6, with D hard to call. Trimming shortened V by 2 bases and J by 10 bases, and 12 bases separated the two germline ends. Germline V CDR1 and CDR2: MNHEY, SVGAGI. This CDR3 is built from 14 residues.

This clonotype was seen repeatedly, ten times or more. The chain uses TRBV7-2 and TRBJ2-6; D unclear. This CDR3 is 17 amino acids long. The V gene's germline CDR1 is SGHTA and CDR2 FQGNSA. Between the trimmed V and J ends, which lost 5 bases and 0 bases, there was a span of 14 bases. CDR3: CASSLGVSGSGANVLTF. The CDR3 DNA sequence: TGTGCCAGCAGCCTTGGAGTTTCGGGCTCTGGGGCCAACGTCCTGACTTTC.

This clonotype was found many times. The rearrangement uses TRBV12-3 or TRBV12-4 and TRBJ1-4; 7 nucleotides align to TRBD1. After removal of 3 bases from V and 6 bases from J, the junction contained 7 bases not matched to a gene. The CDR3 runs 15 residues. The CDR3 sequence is CASSFKGQSHEKLFF. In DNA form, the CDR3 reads TGTGCCAGCAGTTTCAAGGGACAGTCCCATGAAAAACTGTTTTTT.

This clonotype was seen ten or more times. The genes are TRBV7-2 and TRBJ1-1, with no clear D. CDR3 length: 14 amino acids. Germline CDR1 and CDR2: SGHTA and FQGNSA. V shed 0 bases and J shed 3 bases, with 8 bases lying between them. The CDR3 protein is CASSLASRHTEAFF. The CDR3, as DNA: TGTGCCAGCAGCTTAGCCTCCCGACACACTGAAGCTTTCTTT.

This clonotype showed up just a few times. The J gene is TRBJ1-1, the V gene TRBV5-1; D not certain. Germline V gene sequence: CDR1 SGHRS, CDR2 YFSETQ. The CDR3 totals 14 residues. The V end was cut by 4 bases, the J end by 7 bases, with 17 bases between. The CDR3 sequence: CASSPRGGRGEAFF. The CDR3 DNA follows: TGCGCCAGCAGCCCCCGTGGAGGGCGAGGTGAAGCTTTCTTT. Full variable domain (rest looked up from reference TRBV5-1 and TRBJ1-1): KAGVTQTPRYLIKTRGQQVTLSCSPISGHRSVSWYQQTPGQGLQFLFEYFSETQRNKGNFPGRFSGRQFSNSRSEMNVSTLELGDSALYLCASSPRGGRGEAFFGQGTRLTVV.

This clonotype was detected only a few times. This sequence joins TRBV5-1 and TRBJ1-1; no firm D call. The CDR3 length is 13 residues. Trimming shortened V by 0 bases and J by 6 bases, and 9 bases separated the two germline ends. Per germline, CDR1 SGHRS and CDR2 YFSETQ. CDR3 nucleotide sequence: TGCGCCAGCAGCTTGGCCTCCCGTTCTGAAGCTTTCTTT. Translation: CASSLASRSEAFF.

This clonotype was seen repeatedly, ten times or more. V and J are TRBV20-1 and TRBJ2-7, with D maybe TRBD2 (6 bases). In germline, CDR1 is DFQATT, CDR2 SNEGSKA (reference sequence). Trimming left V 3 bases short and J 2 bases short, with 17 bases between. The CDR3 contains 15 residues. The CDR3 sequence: CSARGSRGNPYEQYF. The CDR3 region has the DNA TGCAGTGCTAGGGGGTCCCGGGGGAATCCCTACGAGCAGTACTTC.

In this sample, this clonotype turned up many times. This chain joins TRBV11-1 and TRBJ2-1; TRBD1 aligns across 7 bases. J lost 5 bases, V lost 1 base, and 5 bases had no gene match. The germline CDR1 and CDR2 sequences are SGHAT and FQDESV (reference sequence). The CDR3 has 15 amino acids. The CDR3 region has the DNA TGTGCCAGCAGCTTAGGGCAGGGGGAGAACAATGAGCAGTTCTTC. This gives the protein CASSLGQGENNEQFF.

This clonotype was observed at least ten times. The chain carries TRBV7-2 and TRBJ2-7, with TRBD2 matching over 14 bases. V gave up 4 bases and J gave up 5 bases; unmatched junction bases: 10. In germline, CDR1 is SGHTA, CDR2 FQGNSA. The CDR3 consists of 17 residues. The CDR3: CASSSGLAGGGIHEQYF. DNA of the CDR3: TGTGCCAGCAGCTCCGGACTAGCGGGGGGCGGTATACACGAGCAGTACTTC.

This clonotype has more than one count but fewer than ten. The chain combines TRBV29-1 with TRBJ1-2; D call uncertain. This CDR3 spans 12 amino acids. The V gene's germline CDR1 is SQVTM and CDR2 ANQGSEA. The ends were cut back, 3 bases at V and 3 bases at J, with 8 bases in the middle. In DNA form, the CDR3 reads TGCAGCGTTGACGGATCGGACTATGGCTACACCTTC. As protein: CSVDGSDYGYTF. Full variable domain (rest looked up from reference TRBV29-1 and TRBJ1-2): SAVISQKPSRDICQRGTSLTIQCQVDSQVTMMFWYRQQPGQSLTLIATANQGSEATYESGFVIDKFPISRPNLTFSTLTVSNMSPEDSSIYLCSVDGSDYGYTFGSGTRLTVV.

Here the CDR3 reads CASSLEGGPGSPLHF. Here the CDR3 DNA reads TGTGCCAGCAGCTTGGAAGGGGGGCCGGGTTCACCCCTCCACTTT. The chain has TRBV5-8 and TRBJ1-6, with TRBD1 as a possible D gene (6 bases). Germline CDR1 and CDR2: SGHTS and YDEGEE. Between the trimmed V and J ends, which lost 0 bases and 9 bases, there was a span of 13 bases. The CDR3 loop spans 15 amino acids.

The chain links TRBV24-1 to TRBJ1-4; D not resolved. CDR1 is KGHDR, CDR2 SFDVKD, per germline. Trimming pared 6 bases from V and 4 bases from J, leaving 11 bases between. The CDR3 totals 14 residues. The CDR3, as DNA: TGTGCCACCAGTCGGAAGGGAGTTAATGAAAAACTGTTTTTT. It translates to CATSRKGVNEKLFF.